The TCR beta chain under discussion was sequenced for a study of blood T cells in healthy people across ages. Primed by a sample-barcoded 5' primer and a J-beta primer mix, a second PCR proceeded for about 6 to 12 cycles. In TCRdb, the 5' RACE reads were re-called with MiXCR into one record per CDR3 protein. The data hold 790,000 or so distinct CDR3 sequences, with about 46% observed a single time. Germline CDR1 and CDR2: SGHAT and FQNNGV. The CDR3 totals 12 residues. The V gene lost 3 bases and the J gene lost 4 bases, with 6 bases spanning the gap. Whole-study results and caveats: TCR beta diversity, measured per million T cells, fell in a roughly linear way with age. With naive T cell percentage, TCR beta diversity showed a strong correlation.

This clonotype was detected many times. Its antigen is currently unknown. Sequencing was carried out using blood. The genes are TRBV11-2 and TRBJ2-5; no clear D gene. The TCR was taken from a man aged 80 or over in good health. The CDR3 spells CASSFAVETQYF. Here the CDR3 DNA reads TGTGCCAGCAGCTTTGCAGTAGAGACCCAGTACTTC.